Listed below are T cell receptor beta chains from one sample, sequenced in a study of identical twins. TCRdb reanalysed the 5' RACE reads using MiXCR and keeps one entry per CDR3 protein. Here the sample spans 450,000 to 600,000 distinct CDR3 sequences, 20% to 25% being singletons. This sample also appeared in a second study, on yellow fever vaccine responses in identical twins.

Sample: CD4+ T cells sorted from blood. The source of these receptors is a woman under 30 in good health. Each CDR3 is given with its conserved first and last residue. Size values are once, few and many counts, or a class for expanded clones, and some rows have none.

TRBJ1-2	-	TRBV24-1	CATSETDRGLASGYTF
TRBJ1-4	-	TRBV12-3/TRBV12-4	CASSLGTGGEKLFF
TRBJ1-2	-	TRBV7-9	CATIWGTGRGYTF
TRBJ2-3	few	TRBV20-1	CSAQKQGASTDTQYF
TRBJ1-4	few	TRBV28	CASSFPVVGVNEKLFF
TRBJ2-5	few	TRBV29-1	CSVHLSGGETQYF
TRBJ2-3	few	TRBV12-3/TRBV12-4	CASSQRGTGFDTDTQYF
TRBJ2-5	few	TRBV5-1	CASSLGGVTPETQYF
TRBJ2-7	-	TRBV7-2	CASSSPPLDEQYF
TRBJ2-7	-	TRBV5-1	CANLAGKFCEQYF
TRBJ1-1	few	TRBV19	CASSRIGDTEAFF
TRBJ1-4	-	TRBV20-1	CSARGMGFEKLFF
TRBJ1-2	-	TRBV6-5	CASSATGYGYTF
TRBJ2-7	-	TRBV10-3	CAISGPGGRAYEQYF
TRBJ2-1	-	TRBV15	CATSSTYGGYNEQFF
TRBJ1-1	-	TRBV7-8	CASSSKTGRTEAFF
TRBJ2-5	-	TRBV2	CASSRTSAPGGYQETQYF
TRBJ2-7	-	TRBV20-1	CSASRGTGAIYEQYF
TRBJ2-7	few	TRBV12-3/TRBV12-4	CASSPKGRGGSPHEQYF
TRBJ2-3	few	TRBV7-2	CASSERTGPDTQYF
TRBJ2-5	-	TRBV20-1	CSASNPFGETQYF
TRBJ2-3	once	TRBV10-3	CAIRGLEDTQYF
TRBJ2-1	-	TRBV10-3	CAISEGLRGMEQFF
TRBJ1-6	-	TRBV4-2	CASSQESSPGHQNSPLHF
TRBJ2-5	few	TRBV3-1	CASSQGLAGRETQYF
TRBJ1-1	few	TRBV20-1	CSARAPRQGLNTEAFF
TRBJ2-3	-	TRBV6-1	CASSPFRTASTDTQYF
TRBJ2-7	once	TRBV21-1	CASSKNGTATSCCTYEQYF
TRBJ2-1	few	TRBV2	CASSDGASRYNEQFF
TRBJ1-5	-	TRBV20-1	CSAPTVLNQPQHF
TRBJ2-3	-	TRBV2	CASRESRVLTDTQYF
TRBJ2-5	few	TRBV12-3/TRBV12-4	CASSSSGTSGRPPETQYF
TRBJ2-7	few	TRBV11-3	CASSSYEIDEQYF
TRBJ2-1	-	TRBV29-1	CSARSGTSGRGEQFF
TRBJ2-2	-	TRBV7-8	CASSLMGQGASGELFF
TRBJ1-5	-	TRBV10-3	CAISDQGAGGQPQHF
TRBJ2-3	-	TRBV11-2	CASSAGRPGRLAAVTDTQYF
TRBJ2-5	-	TRBV7-7	CASSLGLEGGETQYF
TRBJ2-4	-	TRBV5-6	CASTSLAGGENIQYF
TRBJ2-7	-	TRBV20-1	CSARLGEQYF
TRBJ1-6	-	TRBV7-6	CASSPLRNSPLHF
TRBJ2-5	few	TRBV21-1	CASSKRAGVRETQYF
TRBJ2-3	-	TRBV12-3/TRBV12-4	CASTSFRGRESTDTQYF
TRBJ1-6	-	TRBV27	CASSLARESSPLHF
TRBJ1-2	few	TRBV12-3/TRBV12-4	CASSLQFPYGYTF
TRBJ1-2	-	TRBV18	CASSPPTFPYGYTF
TRBJ2-1	few	TRBV15	CATSRDRGPVYNEQFF
TRBJ2-2	-	TRBV28	CASSLPRADPNTGELFF
TRBJ2-1	-	TRBV7-9	CASSLIISGRAHEQFF
TRBJ2-1	-	TRBV24-1	CATSDLAGGQFF
TRBJ2-1	-	TRBV24-1	CATSDSGEFSYNEQFF
TRBJ1-1	few	TRBV9	CASSVDPGQGNTEAFF
TRBJ2-1	many	TRBV29-1	CSVRGVNQLREFF